Following are 2 T cell receptor beta chains from one sample sequenced in a study of type 1 and type 2 diabetes patients. Amplification started from genomic DNA. A primer set of 30 forward and 13 reverse primers amplified the CDR3. TCRdb itself ran the multiplex PCR reads through MiXCR, one entry per CDR3 protein. The table has approximately 260,000 distinct CDR3 sequences, 45% to 60% seen once. The sequencing input was peripheral blood mononuclear cells (PBMCs). The source is a man in his late teens or twenties with type 2 diabetes.

The chain carries TRBV7-8 and TRBJ1-2; tentatively, D is TRBD1 (5 bases). Trimming stripped 6 bases from V and 2 bases from J, with 10 bases between. The CDR3 has 13 amino acids. CDR1 and CDR2 (germline): SGHVS, FQNEAQ. The CDR3 DNA reads TGTGCCAGCAGGCCAGACAGCAACTATGGCTACACCTTC. Translated: CASRPDSNYGYTF.

The CDR3 DNA is TGTGCCTGGAGTCAGGGTATAAATGAAAAACTGTTTTTT. As protein: CAWSQGINEKLFF. This sequence joins TRBV30 and TRBJ1-4; TRBD1 might be the D (5 bases). CDR1 and CDR2 (germline): GTSNPN, SVGIG (reference sequence). Deletions cut 2 bases from V and 5 bases from J, with 9 bases between. The CDR3 loop spans 13 amino acids. Full variable domain (missing parts from reference TRBV30 and TRBJ1-4): SQTIHQWPATLVQPVGSPLSLECTVEGTSNPNLYWYRQAAGRGLQLLFYSVGIGQISSEVPQNLSASRPQDRQFILSSKKLLLSDSGFYLCAWSQGINEKLFFGSGTQLSVL.